This TCR beta chain was sequenced for a study of T-cell reconstitution after alpha-beta-depleted transplantation in children. The study, taken as a whole, reports: Diversity of TCRbeta at day 60 was high in some patients, arising from surviving recipient T cells and thymic progenitors. Newly made T cells mostly supplied T-cell counts and diversity one year after transplant. Reported findings indicate that, about two months after transplant, alpha-beta T cells came from several hundred expanded clones, which were derived from non-depleted graft cells.

As regards this clonotype: No antigen is known for it.

Preparation of the TCRbeta library was carried out with unique molecular identifiers. In TCRdb, the PCR reads were re-called with MiXCR into one record per CDR3 protein. The sample contains a few hundred thousand distinct CDR3 sequences, over 10% of which appear only once. Germline CDR1 LGHNA, CDR2 YNFKEQ. Trimming took 4 bases from V and 9 from J; bases not matched to a gene: 15. The CDR3 runs to 17 residues. Sequencing was performed on PBMCs, mostly from graft donor cells, taken 360 days after TCRalphabeta/CD19-depleted stem cell transplant. V gene TRBV4-2 combines with J gene TRBJ2-1, with 10 bases that match TRBD2. This TCR came from a male patient younger than 18 who had a stem cell transplant for acute myeloid leukemia, so the T cells may come from the graft donor. CDR3 coding DNA: TGTGCCAGCAGCCCACGAGCGGGAGGGCCGGCTAGGGCTGAGCAGTTCTTC. Translation: CASSPRAGGPARAEQFF.